In this sample, the clone carrying this TCR beta chain turned up once. This record comes from a study of blood T cell repertoires in COVID-19. Study overall: Specimens from acute and convalescent COVID-19 originated in the United States, Italy and Spain.

The CDR3 length is 14 residues. V dropped 1 base and J dropped 2; count of bases not matched to a gene: 1. The germline V gene has CDR1 MGHRA and CDR2 YSYEKL. Using immunoSEQ multiplex PCR, the repertoire was profiled, and TCRdb retains in-frame clones only, with some absent. The data contain around 43,000 clones, nearly 90% of them singletons. The receptor comes from a human donor in a cohort sampled during active COVID-19. Input material: peripheral blood. J is TRBJ2-5 and V is TRBV4-1, with 7 nucleotides matching TRBD1. CDR3 DNA sequence: TGCGCCAGCAGCCAAGCCAGGGGGCAAGAGACCCAGTACTTC. This codes for CASSQARGQETQYF.